This T cell receptor beta chain was recorded in a study of T cells in Graves' hyperthyroidism and ophthalmopathy. Study background: Peripheral blood was acquired at first diagnosis, ahead of any therapy whatsoever.

Germline CDR1 is SGDLS and CDR2 is YYNGEE. The V end lost 2 bases, the J end lost 6 bases, and 9 bases lay between the germline ends. CDR3 length equals 14 residues. TCR beta CDR3 sequences were amplified from RNA transcripts. A first-round RT-PCR of the TCR CDR3 used the HTBI primer set. TCRdb redid the calling of the multiplex PCR reads with MiXCR, one entry per CDR3 protein. The profile shows roughly 700,000 distinct CDR3 sequences, 30% to 40% of them singletons. The patients, who ranged from 18 to 65 in age, presented with newly diagnosed hyperthyroidism lasting under 2 months. The sample holds many counts of this clonotype. What it binds is not known. Points from the study as a whole: Blood shared most expanded thyroid clonotypes above 0.001.

This rearrangement joins TRBV9 to TRBJ1-6; D possibly corresponds to TRBD1 (5 bases). Input material: blood. This clonotype was obtained from a woman between 40 and 55 years old with Graves' hyperthyroidism. The CDR3 region has the DNA TGTGCCAGCAGCGTTTCGGGGGGTAATTCACCCCTCCACTTT. As protein: CASSVSGGNSPLHF.